The 24 T cell receptor beta chains listed next were all sequenced from one sample in a study of blood T cell repertoires in COVID-19. Repertoires were generated with immunoSEQ multiplex PCR, while TCRdb's copy carries only in-frame clones and drops some. This table has about 200,000 clones, roughly 90% appearing once. The sample comprised peripheral blood. All receptors derive from a man aged 45-60 years with COVID-19, enrolled during active disease.

This clone was picked up a small number of times. This chain connects TRBV27 to TRBJ1-5; 7 bases match TRBD1. The V gene end was trimmed by 9 bases and the J gene end by 4 bases; junction bases not matched to a gene: 9. In germline, CDR1 is MNHEY, CDR2 SMNVEV (reference sequence). The CDR3 is made up of 14 amino acids. CDR3 coding DNA: TGTGCCAGTCGACAGGGACAACTTAATCAGCCCCAGCATTTT. Its translation: CASRQGQLNQPQHF.

Note on this clone: This CDR3 is also generated by other DNA sequences in the sample. The chain employs TRBV7-3 and TRBJ2-2, with TRBD2 as a possible D gene (6 bases). From germline, CDR1 is SGHTA and CDR2 FQGTGA. V lost 2 bases to trimming and J lost 2 bases, with 9 bases between them. This CDR3 spans 15 amino acids. The CDR3 is CASSLLAANTGELFF. The CDR3, as DNA: TGTGCCAGCAGCTTATTAGCGGCTAACACCGGGGAGCTGTTTTTT.

The chain combines TRBV15 with TRBJ2-3; 13 nucleotides align to TRBD2. V shed 0 bases and J 2 bases; nucleotides not matched to a gene: 5. Germline V gives CDR1 LNHNV, CDR2 YYDKDF (reference sequence). This CDR3 contains 18 residues. The DNA of the CDR3 is TGTGCCACCAGCAGAGAGGGACTAGCGGGACTCGACACAGATACGCAGTATTTT. Protein: CATSREGLAGLDTDTQYF.

J is TRBJ1-3 and V is TRBV11-3; unclear D gene. Trimming removed 4 bases at V and 8 bases at J, with 12 bases between. CDR1 and CDR2 from the germline V gene are SGHNT and YENEEA. The length of the CDR3 is 13 residues. CDR3: CASSSSWADTIYF. The CDR3 DNA reads as TGTGCCAGCAGCTCCTCCTGGGCAGACACCATATATTTT.

The chain links TRBV7-6 to TRBJ2-2; a possible D gene is TRBD2 (5 bases). Trimming cost V 1 base and J 3 bases, with 12 bases left between them. The CDR3 totals 16 residues. Looked up from germline, CDR1 is SGHVS and CDR2 is FNYEAQ. The CDR3 region has the DNA TGTGCCAGCAGCTTAGGTGGCGACGGGGACACCGGGGAGCTGTTTTTT. Its translation is CASSLGGDGDTGELFF.

The CDR3 DNA sequence: TGTGCCAGCAGGCATTCGGGACTAAGTCCTTACGAGCAGTACTTC. Its translation: CASRHSGLSPYEQYF. V gene TRBV3-1 (or the pseudogene TRBV3-2) combines with J gene TRBJ2-7, with 7 positions matching TRBD2. V lost 6 bases and J lost 4; bases outside the gene matches: 12. CDR3 length: 15 residues. Germline CDR1 and CDR2: LGHDT and YNNKEL (reference sequence).

The gene calls are TRBV7-9 and TRBJ2-2, with 7 nucleotides matching TRBD2. From germline, CDR1 is SEHNR and CDR2 FQNEAQ (reference sequence). J gave up 3 bases and V 2 bases, and 9 bases lay outside the gene matches. The CDR3 has 17 amino acids. The CDR3 is CASSLIPTSEDTGELFF. For the CDR3, the DNA is TGTGCCAGCAGCTTAATCCCCACTAGCGAGGACACCGGGGAGCTGTTTTTT.

The chain employs TRBV29-1 and TRBJ1-2; tentative D call: TRBD1 (5 bases). Trimming took 6 bases from V and 4 from J, leaving 15 bases between them. The germline V gene has CDR1 SQVTM and CDR2 ANQGSEA. CDR3 size: 13 residues. CDR3 nucleotide sequence: TGCAGCGTCGGGGGAGGCGCGCTCTATGGCTACACCTTC. It yields the protein CSVGGGALYGYTF.

This chain links TRBV12-3 or TRBV12-4 with TRBJ1-1, with D hard to call. CDR3 length equals 13 residues. V lost 1 base to trimming and J lost 1 base, with 4 bases between them. CDR3 sequence (DNA): TGTGCCAGCAGTTTAGGGCAGAACACTGAAGCTTTCTTT. It encodes CASSLGQNTEAFF.

V usage is TRBV6-2 or TRBV6-3 and J usage is TRBJ2-7; the D is unclear. Trimming removed 5 bases at V and 1 base at J, with 18 bases between. Germline CDR1 and CDR2: MNHEY and SVGEGT. This CDR3 has 16 residues. In nucleotides, the CDR3 is TGTGCCAGCAGTCCGGGTTCCGAGCCCATGTCCTACGAGCAGTACTTC. It is translated as CASSPGSEPMSYEQYF.

The V gene is TRBV10-3, the J gene TRBJ1-3; TRBD1 matches 9 bases. The junction had 2 bases not matched to a gene; V was cut back by 3 bases and J by 2 bases. CDR3 length equals 15 residues. Germline CDR1 is ENHRY and CDR2 is SYGVKD. CDR3 bases: TGTGCCATCAGTGAAGGGGACAGGGCTGGAAACACCATATATTTT. The encoded protein is CAISEGDRAGNTIYF.

The chain recombines TRBV5-8 with TRBJ2-7; D might be TRBD2 (6 bases). Germline V gives CDR1 SGHTS, CDR2 YDEGEE. Between the trimmed V and J ends, which lost 5 bases and 4 bases, there was a span of 16 bases. CDR3 size: 14 residues. The CDR3 reads CASRTGPGEYEQYF. For the CDR3, the DNA is TGTGCCAGCAGAACCGGGCCGGGGGAGTACGAGCAGTACTTC. The full variable domain, rest sourced from reference TRBV5-8 and TRBJ2-7, is EAGVTQSPTHLIKTRGQQATLRCSPISGHTSVYWYQQALGLGLQFLLWYDEGEERNRGNFPPRFSGRQFPNYSSELNVNALELEDSALYLCASRTGPGEYEQYFGPGTRLTVT.

Only one count was recorded for this clone. The CDR3 protein is CASSQEGPGETQYF. CDR3 bases: TGTGCCAGCTCACAAGAGGGCCCCGGGGAGACCCAGTACTTC. The J gene is TRBJ2-5, the V gene TRBV25-1; TRBD2 is a possible D gene (5 bases). V was shortened by 8 bases and J by 5 bases, with 18 bases between the two germline ends. The CDR3 has 14 residues. In germline, CDR1 is MGHDK, CDR2 SYGVNS.

The CDR3 region is CASSEAGTDTQYF. Written as DNA, the CDR3 is TGTGCCAGCAGTGAGGCAGGCACAGATACGCAGTATTTT. The chain has TRBV2 and TRBJ2-3; D is ambiguous. The CDR3 length is 13 residues. V lost 3 bases to trimming and J lost 1 base, with 5 bases between them. The germline CDR1 and CDR2 sequences are SNHLY and FYNNEI. The full variable domain, its missing parts supplied by reference TRBV2 and TRBJ2-3, is EPEVTQTPSHQVTQMGQEVILRCVPISNHLYFYWYRQILGQKVEFLVSFYNNEISEKSEIFDDQFSVERPDGSNFTLKIRSTKLEDSAMYFCASSEAGTDTQYFGPGTRLTVL.

For the CDR3, the DNA is TGTGCCAGCAGCGTCAGTGGAGTCCTAACAGGGCTCCATGTCGAAAACATTCAGTACTTC. Translating it yields CASSVSGVLTGLHVENIQYF. This chain uses TRBV9 with TRBJ2-4, with D maybe TRBD1 (6 bases). Germline assignment: CDR1 SGDLS and CDR2 YYNGEE. Trimming took off 2 bases at V and 5 bases at J, with 29 bases between the two ends. The CDR3 sequence is 20 residues long.

This clone was observed a single time. The V call is TRBV20-1, the J call TRBJ2-3, with TRBD2 matching 9 bases. The V gene's germline CDR1 is DFQATT and CDR2 SNEGSKA (reference sequence). The CDR3 covers 14 residues. The junction had 4 bases not matched to a gene; V was cut back by 3 bases and J by 3 bases. CDR3 residues: CSASILAGTDTQYF. For the CDR3, the DNA is TGCAGTGCTAGTATCCTAGCGGGGACAGATACGCAGTATTTT.

V is TRBV7-8 and J is TRBJ1-4; 8 bases line up with TRBD1. The germline gives CDR1 SGHVS, CDR2 FQNEAQ. CDR3 length equals 16 residues. Unmatched junction bases numbered 11, after V lost 4 bases and J lost 7 bases. As DNA, the CDR3 is TGTGCCAGCAGCTCCAGCCCACAGGGGGGACGTGAAAAACTGTTTTTT. It specifies CASSSSPQGGREKLFF.

This sequence joins TRBV27 and TRBJ1-3, with D possibly being TRBD1 (5 bases). The germline V gene has CDR1 MNHEY and CDR2 SMNVEV (reference sequence). Trimming pared 5 bases from V and 2 bases from J, leaving 10 bases between. The CDR3 covers 14 residues. CDR3 DNA: TGTGCCAGCAGTCACGACAGAGCTGGAAACACCATATATTTT. Amino acids: CASSHDRAGNTIYF.

This clone was seen just once. Other nucleotide sequences in the sample specify the same CDR3. J is TRBJ2-6 and V is TRBV19; D remains unclear. The CDR3 totals 14 residues. Germline V gene lookup returns CDR1 LNHDA and CDR2 SQIVND (reference sequence). Trimming removed 7 bases at V and 0 bases at J, with 7 bases between. DNA for the CDR3: TGTGCCAGTAAAACCTACTCTGGGGCCAACGTCCTGACTTTC. Residues: CASKTYSGANVLTF.

The J gene is TRBJ2-6, the V gene TRBV6-6; D uncertain. Germline V gives CDR1 MNHNY, CDR2 SVGAGI (reference sequence). CDR3 length: 15 residues. V was clipped by 5 bases and J by 0 bases, with 8 bases between them. CDR3: CASSPRVSGANVLTF. For the CDR3, the DNA is TGTGCCAGCAGTCCACGGGTCTCTGGGGCCAACGTCCTGACTTTC.

The chain joins TRBV9 to TRBJ2-2; D is unclear. Trimming stripped 2 bases from V and 5 bases from J, with 10 bases between. In germline, CDR1 is SGDLS, CDR2 YYNGEE. The CDR3 has 14 residues. The CDR3 loop reads CASSVKLETGELFF. In DNA, the CDR3 is TGTGCCAGCAGCGTGAAGTTAGAGACCGGGGAGCTGTTTTTT.

The chain carries TRBV5-1 and TRBJ1-2; possibly TRBD1 for D (6 bases). Germline lookup yields CDR1 SGHRS and CDR2 YFSETQ. The CDR3 has 15 residues. The V gene lost 5 bases and the J gene lost 5 bases, with 19 bases spanning the gap. CDR3 residues: CASRSGPDRAYGYTF. The CDR3 nucleotides are TGCGCCAGCAGATCCGGTCCGGACAGAGCTTATGGCTACACCTTC.

The J gene is TRBJ2-7, the V gene TRBV5-4, with D perhaps TRBD2 (6 bases). V was pared by 0 bases and J by 3 bases, with 10 bases between. Germline values: CDR1 SGHNT, CDR2 YYREEE (reference sequence). CDR3 length: 14 amino acids. As DNA, the CDR3 is TGTGCCAGCAGCTTGGAAGGGACTGTCTACGAGCAGTACTTC. It is translated as CASSLEGTVYEQYF. Looking up the rest from reference TRBV5-4 and TRBJ2-7 gives the full variable domain: ETGVTQSPTHLIKTRGQQVTLRCSSQSGHNTVSWYQQALGQGPQFIFQYYREEENGRGNFPPRFSGLQFPNYSSELNVNALELDDSALYLCASSLEGTVYEQYFGPGTRLTVT.

The chain joins TRBV6-5 to TRBJ1-4; a possible D gene is TRBD1 (6 bases). The CDR3 runs to 13 residues. Germline CDR1 MNHEY, CDR2 SVGAGI. Trimming cost V 8 bases and J 13 bases, with 20 bases left between them. The chain's CDR3 is CASRQGRFELLFF. The CDR3 nucleotides are TGTGCCAGCCGGCAGGGGCGTTTTGAGTTACTGTTTTTT.